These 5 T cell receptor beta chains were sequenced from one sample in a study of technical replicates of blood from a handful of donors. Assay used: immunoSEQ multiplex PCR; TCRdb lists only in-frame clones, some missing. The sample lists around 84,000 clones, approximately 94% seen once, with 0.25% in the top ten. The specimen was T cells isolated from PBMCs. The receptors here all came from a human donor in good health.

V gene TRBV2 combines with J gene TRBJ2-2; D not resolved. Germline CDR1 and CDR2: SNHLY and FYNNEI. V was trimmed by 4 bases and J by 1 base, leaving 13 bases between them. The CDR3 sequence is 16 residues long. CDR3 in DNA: TGTGCCAGCAGTGGACGGAGTCTGAAGAACACCGGGGAGCTGTTTTTT. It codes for CASSGRSLKNTGELFF.

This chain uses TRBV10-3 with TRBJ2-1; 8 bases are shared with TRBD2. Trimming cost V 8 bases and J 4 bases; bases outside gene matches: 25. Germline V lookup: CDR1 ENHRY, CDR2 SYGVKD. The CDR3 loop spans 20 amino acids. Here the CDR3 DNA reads TGTGCCATCCGAGGGGTAGGCGGGACTAGTCGATTGGGGGTATACAATGAGCAGTTCTTC. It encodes CAIRGVGGTSRLGVYNEQFF.

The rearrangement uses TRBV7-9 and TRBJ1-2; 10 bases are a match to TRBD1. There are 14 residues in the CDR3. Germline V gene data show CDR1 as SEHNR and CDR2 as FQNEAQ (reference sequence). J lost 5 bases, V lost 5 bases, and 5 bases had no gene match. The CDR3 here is CASSRTGGLYGYTF. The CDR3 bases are TGTGCCAGCAGCCGGACAGGGGGGCTATATGGCTACACCTTC.

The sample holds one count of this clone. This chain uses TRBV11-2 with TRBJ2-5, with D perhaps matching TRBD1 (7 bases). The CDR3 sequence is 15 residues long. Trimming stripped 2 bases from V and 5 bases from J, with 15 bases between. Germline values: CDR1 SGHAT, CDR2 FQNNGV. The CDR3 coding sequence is TGTGCCAGCAGCTTATGGCAGGGGGAGGAGGAGACCCAGTACTTC. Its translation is CASSLWQGEEETQYF. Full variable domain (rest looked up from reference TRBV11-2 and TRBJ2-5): EAGVAQSPRYKIIEKRQSVAFWCNPISGHATLYWYQQILGQGPKLLIQFQNNGVVDDSQLPKDRFSAERLKGVDSTLKIQPAKLEDSAVYLCASSLWQGEEETQYFGPGTRLLVL.

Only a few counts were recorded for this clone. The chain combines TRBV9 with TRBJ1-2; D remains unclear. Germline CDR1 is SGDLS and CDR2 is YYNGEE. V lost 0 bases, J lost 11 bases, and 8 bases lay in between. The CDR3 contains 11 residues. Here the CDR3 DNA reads TGTGCCAGCAGCGTAGACGGGGTTTACACCTTC. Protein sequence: CASSVDGVYTF. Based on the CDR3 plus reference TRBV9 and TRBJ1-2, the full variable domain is DSGVTQTPKHLITATGQRVTLRCSPRSGDLSVYWYQQSLDQGLQFLIQYYNGEERAKGNILERFSAQQFPDLHSELNLSSLELGDSALYFCASSVDGVYTFGSGTRLTVV.